Listed below are T cell receptor beta chains from one sample, sequenced in a study of blood T cell repertoires in COVID-19. The assay was immunoSEQ multiplex PCR, and TCRdb's table has in-frame clones only and misses some. This sample has approximately 100,000 clones, with more than 85% found just once. Sample: peripheral blood. Source of these receptors: a human donor with acute or convalescent COVID-19. The donor label of this sample is uncertain. CDR3s include the opening cysteine and the closing phenylalanine or tryptophan. D genes are given only for firm matches. Only some rows state a clone size, as once, few, many or a class for expanded clones.

CDR3 protein: CAISARETYEQYF
CDR3 DNA: TGTGCCATCAGTGCCCGGGAGACCTACGAGCAGTACTTC
D gene: -
clone size: -
J gene: TRBJ2-7
V gene: TRBV10-3

CDR3 protein: CATSELSAGDTDTQYF
CDR3 DNA: TGTGCCACCAGTGAACTTTCAGCGGGTGACACAGATACGCAGTATTTT
D gene: -
clone size: -
J gene: TRBJ2-3
V gene: TRBV24-1

CDR3 protein: CARSSTNDRSSYNSPLHF
CDR3 DNA: TGTGCCAGAAGCTCTACAAACGACAGGAGCTCCTATAATTCACCCCTCCACTTT
D gene: -
clone size: -
J gene: TRBJ1-6
V gene: TRBV5-3

CDR3 protein: CASSPGDRTGNTIYF
CDR3 DNA: TGTGCCAGCAGTCCCGGGGACAGGACTGGAAACACCATATATTTT
D gene: TRBD1
clone size: -
J gene: TRBJ1-3
V gene: TRBV6-5

CDR3 protein: CASGLVRWLLAGRQETQYF
CDR3 DNA: TGTGCTAGTGGTTTGGTAAGGTGGTTGCTAGCGGGACGCCAAGAGACCCAGTACTTC
D gene: TRBD2
clone size: -
J gene: TRBJ2-5
V gene: TRBV12-5

CDR3 protein: CASSQDNSYYEQYF
CDR3 DNA: TGCGCCAGCAGCCAAGATAACAGCTACTACGAGCAGTACTTC
D gene: -
clone size: -
J gene: TRBJ2-7
V gene: TRBV4-3

CDR3 protein: CASSLDRANNSPLHF
CDR3 DNA: TGTGCCAGCAGCCTTGACAGGGCTAATAATTCACCCCTCCACTTT
D gene: TRBD1
clone size: few
J gene: TRBJ1-6
V gene: TRBV5-4

CDR3 protein: CASSIQGPSVGTYGYTF
CDR3 DNA: TGTGCCAGTAGTATACAGGGGCCCTCGGTAGGGACCTATGGCTACACCTTC
D gene: -
clone size: -
J gene: TRBJ1-2
V gene: TRBV19

CDR3 protein: CASSPWTGYEQYF
CDR3 DNA: TGTGCCAGCAGCCCCTGGACAGGCTACGAGCAGTACTTC
D gene: TRBD1
clone size: -
J gene: TRBJ2-7
V gene: TRBV3-1/TRBV3-2

CDR3 protein: CASSQTDRSGELFF
CDR3 DNA: TGTGCCAGCAGCCAAACCGACAGGTCCGGGGAGCTGTTTTTT
D gene: -
clone size: -
J gene: TRBJ2-2
V gene: TRBV3-1/TRBV3-2

CDR3 protein: CASSLAAGVGQPQHF
CDR3 DNA: TGTGCCAGCAGCTTAGCCGCGGGGGTAGGTCAGCCCCAGCATTTT
D gene: -
clone size: -
J gene: TRBJ1-5
V gene: TRBV7-2

CDR3 protein: CASSSTGSVGLFF
CDR3 DNA: TGTGCCAGCAGCTCAACAGGGTCGGTTGGGCTGTTTTTT
D gene: -
clone size: -
J gene: TRBJ2-2
V gene: TRBV6-2/TRBV6-3

CDR3 protein: CASSGDRGNNSPLHF
CDR3 DNA: TGTGCCAGCAGCGGGGACAGGGGGAATAATTCACCCCTCCACTTT
D gene: TRBD1
clone size: -
J gene: TRBJ1-6
V gene: TRBV7-2

CDR3 protein: CASIRRHYEQYF
CDR3 DNA: TGTGCCAGCATCCGGCGGCACTACGAGCAGTACTTC
D gene: -
clone size: -
J gene: TRBJ2-7
V gene: TRBV2

CDR3 protein: CASSPWTANYGYTF
CDR3 DNA: TGTGCCAGCAGTCCCTGGACAGCTAACTATGGCTACACCTTC
D gene: -
clone size: few
J gene: TRBJ1-2
V gene: TRBV27

CDR3 protein: CAWSFGQVNYGYTF
CDR3 DNA: TGTGCCTGGAGCTTTGGACAGGTGAACTATGGCTACACCTTC
D gene: TRBD1
clone size: few
J gene: TRBJ1-2
V gene: TRBV30

CDR3 protein: CASSLIQVIDGYTF
CDR3 DNA: TGTGCCAGCAGTTTAATCCAGGTGATCGATGGCTACACCTTC
D gene: -
clone size: -
J gene: TRBJ1-2
V gene: TRBV28